Sequencing of this TCR beta chain was carried out in a study of OX40 agonist ivuxolimab in advanced cancers. The repertoire was sequenced with immunoSEQ multiplex PCR; TCRdb's copy has only in-frame clones and lacks some. The top ten clones hold around 0.15% of a sample with 95,000 to 150,000 clones, roughly 95% of them seen once. Germline CDR1 SGHTA, CDR2 FQGTGA. The CDR3 length is 11 residues. V dropped 5 bases and J dropped 14; count of bases not matched to a gene: 6. Here the sequenced sample was CD4+ or CD8+ T cells sorted from blood, taken in a trial of the OX40 agonist ivuxolimab. This receptor was taken from an adult with an advanced solid tumor such as melanoma, head and neck, liver or kidney cancer. The rearrangement joins TRBV7-3 to TRBJ2-1; TRBD1 matches 7 bases. In DNA form, the CDR3 reads TGTGCCAGCAGCCTAGGGGGCTCGAAGTTCTTC. Translating it yields CASSLGGSKFF.